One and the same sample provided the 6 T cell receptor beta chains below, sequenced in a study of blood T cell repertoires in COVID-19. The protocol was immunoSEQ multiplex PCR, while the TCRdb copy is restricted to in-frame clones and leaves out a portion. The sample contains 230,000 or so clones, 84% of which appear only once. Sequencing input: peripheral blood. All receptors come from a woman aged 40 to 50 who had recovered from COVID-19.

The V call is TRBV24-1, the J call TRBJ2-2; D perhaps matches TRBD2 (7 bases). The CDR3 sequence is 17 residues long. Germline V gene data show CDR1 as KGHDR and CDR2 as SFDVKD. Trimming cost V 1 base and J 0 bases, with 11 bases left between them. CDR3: CATSDFSGGANTGELFF. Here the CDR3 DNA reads TGTGCCACCAGTGATTTTTCGGGGGGCGCGAACACCGGGGAGCTGTTTTTT.

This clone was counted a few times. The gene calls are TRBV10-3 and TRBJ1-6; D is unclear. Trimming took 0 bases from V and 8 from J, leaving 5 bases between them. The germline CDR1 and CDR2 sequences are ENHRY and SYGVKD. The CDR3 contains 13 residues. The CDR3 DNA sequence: TGTGCCATCAGTGAGTCCCGGGATTCACCCCTCCACTTT. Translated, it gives CAISESRDSPLHF.

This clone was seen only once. This CDR3 reads CASSFSEAQPQHF. CDR3 DNA sequence: TGTGCCAGCAGTTTTTCGGAGGCGCAGCCCCAGCATTTT. This chain links TRBV12-3 or TRBV12-4 with TRBJ1-5; D is unclear. CDR3 length: 13 amino acids. Trimming took off 3 bases at V and 7 bases at J, with 10 bases between the two ends.

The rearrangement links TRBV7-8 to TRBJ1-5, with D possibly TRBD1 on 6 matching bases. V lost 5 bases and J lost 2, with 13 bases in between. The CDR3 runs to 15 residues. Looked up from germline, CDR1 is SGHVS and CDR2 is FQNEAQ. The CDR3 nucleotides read TGTGCCAGCAGCCGAGGATCAGGGGGCAATCAGCCCCAGCATTTT. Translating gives CASSRGSGGNQPQHF.

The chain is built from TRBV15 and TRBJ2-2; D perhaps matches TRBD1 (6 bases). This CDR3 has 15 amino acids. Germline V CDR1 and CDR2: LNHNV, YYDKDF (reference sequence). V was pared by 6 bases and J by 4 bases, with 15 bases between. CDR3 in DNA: TGTGCCACCAGTCCTATGCAGGGGATCACCGGGGAGCTGTTTTTT. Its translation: CATSPMQGITGELFF.

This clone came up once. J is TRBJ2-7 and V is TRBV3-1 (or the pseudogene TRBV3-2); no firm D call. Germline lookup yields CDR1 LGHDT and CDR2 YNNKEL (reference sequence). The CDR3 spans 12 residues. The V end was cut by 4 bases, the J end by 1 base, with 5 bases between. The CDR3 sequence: CASSLQSYEQYF. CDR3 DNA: TGTGCCAGCAGCCTTCAGTCCTACGAGCAGTACTTC.